This T cell receptor (beta chain) derives from a study of T cell changes during pregnancy in multiple sclerosis. Germline lookup yields CDR1 SGHDT and CDR2 YYEEEE. The trim removed 4 bases at V and 5 bases at J, leaving 4 bases unmatched. The CDR3 consists of 14 residues. Assay used: immunoSEQ multiplex PCR; TCRdb lists only in-frame clones, some missing. The data show about 80,000 clones, with roughly 94% seen just once and about 2.5% held by the top ten. The specimen was peripheral blood, collected before pregnancy. The V and J genes are TRBV5-6 and TRBJ2-3; 10 nucleotides align to TRBD2. This receptor was taken from a female donor with multiple sclerosis, enrolled in a pregnancy study. DNA of the CDR3: TGTGCCAGCAGCCGACTAGCGGGCCTAGATACGCAGTATTTT. This gives the protein CASSRLAGLDTQYF.